This T cell receptor beta chain was obtained from a study of CD8+CD57+ T cells in acquired aplastic anemia. CDR1 and CDR2 (germline): SGHAT, FQDESV (reference sequence). Trimming stripped 1 base from V and 0 bases from J, with 13 bases between. The CDR3 contains 16 residues. Study conclusions and caveats: Between the patient and control groups, CD8+ Simpson's diversity did not differ significantly. Sharing between patients and controls was observed for twenty-nine CD8+ CDR3 sequences.

As concerns this clonotype: Its antigen remains unidentified.

By flow cytometry, patients selected for sequencing had shown an expansion of CD8+CD57+ cells. Receipt of therapy had not occurred in any patient by the time of blood sampling. Genomic DNA, serving as template, underwent TCR beta VDJ and CDR3 profiling. TCRdb redid the calling of the reads with MiXCR, one entry per CDR3 protein. The sample includes under 200,000 distinct CDR3 sequences, around 48% of them seen just once. The rearrangement joins TRBV11-1 to TRBJ2-7, with a possible D match to TRBD1 (7 bases). This TCR derives from a human donor with aplastic anemia. What was sequenced was sorted CD4+, CD8+, or CD8+CD57+ T cells (not recorded which) from PBMCs. CDR3 loop: CASSLEGGQNSYEQYF. In DNA, the CDR3 is TGTGCCAGCAGCTTAGAGGGGGGACAGAACTCCTACGAGCAGTACTTC.